This entry features one T cell receptor (beta chain) sequence. Its antigen is not known. The CDR3 covers 13 residues. Germline CDR1 and CDR2: KGHSH and LQKENI. V lost 3 bases to trimming and J lost 5 bases, with 11 bases between them. This record comes from a study of OX40 agonist ivuxolimab in advanced cancers. General study findings and limits: Partial responders at 0.1-3.0 mg/kg had among the lowest clonal expansion. Both CD4+ and CD8+ T cell populations in blood had undergone clonal expansion by week 6 at 0.1 to 3.0 mg/kg. More expanded clones were seen, on average, in CD8+ T cells than in CD4+.

This table comes from immunoSEQ multiplex PCR, and its TCRdb copy is limited to in-frame clones, with some not included. The table lists more than 20,000 clones, about 85% of them singletons. The sequencing here drew on CD4+ or CD8+ T cells sorted from blood, taken in a trial of the OX40 agonist ivuxolimab. This receptor was identified in an adult with an advanced solid tumor such as melanoma, head and neck, liver or kidney cancer. V is TRBV18 and J is TRBJ2-7; a possible D gene is TRBD2 (6 bases). The CDR3, as DNA: TGTGCCAGCTCACCCGATTCTAGCGACGAGCAGTACTTC. Protein sequence: CASSPDSSDEQYF.